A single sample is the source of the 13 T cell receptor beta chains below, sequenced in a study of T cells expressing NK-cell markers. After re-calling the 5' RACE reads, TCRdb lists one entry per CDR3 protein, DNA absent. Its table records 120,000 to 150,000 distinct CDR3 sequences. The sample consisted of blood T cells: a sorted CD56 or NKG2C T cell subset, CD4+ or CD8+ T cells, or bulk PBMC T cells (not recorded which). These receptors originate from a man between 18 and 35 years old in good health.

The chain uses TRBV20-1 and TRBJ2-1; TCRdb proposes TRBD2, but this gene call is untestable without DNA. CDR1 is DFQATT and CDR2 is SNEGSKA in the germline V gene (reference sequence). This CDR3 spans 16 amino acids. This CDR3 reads CSAREGTSGVYNEQFF.

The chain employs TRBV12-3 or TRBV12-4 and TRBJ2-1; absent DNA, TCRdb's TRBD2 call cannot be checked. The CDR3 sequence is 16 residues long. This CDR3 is CASSHNDGALTGEQFF.

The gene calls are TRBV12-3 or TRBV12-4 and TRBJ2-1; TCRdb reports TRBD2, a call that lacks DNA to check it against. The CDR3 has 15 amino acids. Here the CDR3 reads CASTRPGLADNEQFF.

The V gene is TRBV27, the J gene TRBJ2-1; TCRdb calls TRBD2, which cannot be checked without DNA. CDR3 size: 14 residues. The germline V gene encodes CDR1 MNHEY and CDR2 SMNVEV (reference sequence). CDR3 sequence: CASSSPGRPWWQFF.

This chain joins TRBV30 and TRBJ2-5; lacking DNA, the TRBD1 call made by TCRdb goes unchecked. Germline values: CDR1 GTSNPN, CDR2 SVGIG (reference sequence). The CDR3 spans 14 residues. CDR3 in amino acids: CAWTPDRPQETQYF.

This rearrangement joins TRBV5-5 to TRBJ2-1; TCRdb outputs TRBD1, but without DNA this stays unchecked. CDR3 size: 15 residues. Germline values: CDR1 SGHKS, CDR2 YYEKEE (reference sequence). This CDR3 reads CASSLYAGTWNEQFF.

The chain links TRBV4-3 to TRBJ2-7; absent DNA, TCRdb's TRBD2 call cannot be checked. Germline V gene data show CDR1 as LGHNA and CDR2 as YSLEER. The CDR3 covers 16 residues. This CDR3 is CASSQDVGSPVYEQYF.

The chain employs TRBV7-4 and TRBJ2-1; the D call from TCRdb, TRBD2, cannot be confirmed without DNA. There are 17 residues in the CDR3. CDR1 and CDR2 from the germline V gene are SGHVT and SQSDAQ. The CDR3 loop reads CASSPRTSGRTDHEQFF.

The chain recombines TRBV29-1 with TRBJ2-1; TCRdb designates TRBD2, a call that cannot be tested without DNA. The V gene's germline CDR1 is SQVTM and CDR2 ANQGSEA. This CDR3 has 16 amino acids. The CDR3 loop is CSVRTSGRALYNEQFF.

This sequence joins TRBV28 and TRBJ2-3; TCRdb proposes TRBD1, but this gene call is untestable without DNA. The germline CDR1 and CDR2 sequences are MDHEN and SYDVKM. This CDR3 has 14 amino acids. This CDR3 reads CASSGQGFGDTQYF.

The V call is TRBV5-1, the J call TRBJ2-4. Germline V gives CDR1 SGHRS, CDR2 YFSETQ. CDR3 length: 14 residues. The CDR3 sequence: CASKSNLAKNIQYF.

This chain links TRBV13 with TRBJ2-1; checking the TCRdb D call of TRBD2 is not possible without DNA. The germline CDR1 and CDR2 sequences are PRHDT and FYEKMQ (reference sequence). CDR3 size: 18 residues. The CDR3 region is CASSLEGVAGGSYNEQFF.

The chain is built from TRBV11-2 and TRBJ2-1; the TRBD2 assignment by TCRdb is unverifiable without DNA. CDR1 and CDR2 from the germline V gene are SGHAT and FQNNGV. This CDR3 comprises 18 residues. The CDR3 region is CASSLVDSLRTNDNEQFF.